What follows are 7 T cell receptor delta chains derived from one specimen sequenced in a study of Vδ1+ human thymocytes. Sequences come from RNA converted to cDNA by reverse transcription. CDR3 amplicons came from multiplex PCR with pooled V-gene forward and constant-region reverse primers. TCRdb re-called the multiplex PCR reads via CATT. The table includes some 19,000 delta-chain clones, roughly 8% detected once. Study results and caveats: Thymic TRG and TRD repertoires appeared highly polyclonal.

These receptors have no known antigen. The sequencing input was Vdelta1+ gamma-delta thymocytes from the thymus. This sample's subset: FACS-sorted CD3+ TCRalphabeta- TCRVdelta1+ TCRVdelta2- thymocytes. These receptors were obtained from a child in the first two years of life who had congenital heart surgery.

The rearrangement uses TRDV1 and TRDJ1; tentative D call: TRDD2 (5 bases). Trimming shortened V by 2 bases and J by 0 bases, and 19 bases separated the two germline ends. Germline values: CDR1 TSWWSYY, CDR2 QGS. This CDR3 region has 18 residues. This chain's CDR3 is CALGEGFPPVAYTDKLIF. CDR3 DNA: TGTGCTCTTGGGGAAGGGTTTCCTCCGGTGGCTTACACCGATAAACTCATCTTT.

The chain combines TRDV1 with TRDJ1; 10 positions agree with TRDD3. J gave up 0 bases and V 2 bases, and 27 bases lay outside the gene matches. The CDR3 runs 24 residues. CDR1 TSWWSYY and CDR2 QGS come from the germline V gene. CDR3 protein: CALGEYPITFLGSYLGDNTDKLIF. In DNA form, the CDR3 reads TGTGCTCTTGGGGAATATCCGATCACCTTTCTAGGTTCTTACCTGGGGGATAACACCGATAAACTCATCTTT.

This clone was detected a few times. V gene TRDV1 combines with J gene TRDJ1; D is unresolved. V was pared by 2 bases and J by 0 bases, with 4 bases between. Germline values: CDR1 TSWWSYY, CDR2 QGS. The length of the CDR3 is 13 residues. CDR3 amino acids: CALGESYTDKLIF. The DNA of the CDR3 is TGTGCTCTTGGGGAATCGTACACCGATAAACTCATCTTT.

This clone appeared a few times. The chain joins TRDV1 to TRDJ1, with 9 bases lining up with TRDD3. Trimming took 2 bases from V and 9 from J; bases not matched to a gene: 28. CDR1 is TSWWSYY and CDR2 is QGS in the germline V gene. This CDR3 is 21 amino acids long. As DNA, the CDR3 is TGTGCTCTTGGGGAAGGCTCTCGGCTCTCACTGGGGGACCAAGCCCCTAAAGAACTCATCTTT. Translated, it gives CALGEGSRLSLGDQAPKELIF.

V gene TRDV1 combines with J gene TRDJ1; 13 bases match TRDD3. Since TCRdb gives no J gene, matching the DNA to germline was used here to assign it. The CDR3 is 15 amino acids. CDR1 is TSWWSYY, CDR2 QGS, per germline. After removal of 3 bases from V and 8 bases from J, the junction contained 6 bases not matched to a gene. This chain's CDR3 is CALGELLGDTRKLIF. CDR3 sequence (DNA): TGTGCTCTTGGGGAGTTACTGGGGGATACGCGGAAACTCATCTTT.

This clone has a handful of counts. The rearrangement joins TRDV1 to TRDJ2; 8 bases agree with TRDD3. V lost 2 bases, J lost 0 bases, and 17 bases stayed unmatched. The CDR3 is made up of 21 amino acids. Germline V gene data show CDR1 as TSWWSYY and CDR2 as QGS. The CDR3 spells CALGENRLETGGLTLTAQLFF. CDR3 coding DNA: TGTGCTCTTGGGGAAAACCGACTGGAGACTGGGGGCCTCACTTTGACAGCACAACTCTTCTTT.

The chain joins TRDV1 to TRDJ1, with D perhaps TRDD2 or TRDD3 (6 bases each). Germline CDR1 reads TSWWSYY; CDR2 reads QGS. The germline V and J ends were trimmed by 3 bases and 10 bases, with 33 bases remaining between them. This CDR3 comprises 19 residues. Here the CDR3 reads CALGDLLWPSRRTGWRLIF. CDR3 DNA: TGTGCTCTTGGGGACCTTCTTTGGCCTTCCCGTCGGACTGGGTGGAGACTCATCTTT.